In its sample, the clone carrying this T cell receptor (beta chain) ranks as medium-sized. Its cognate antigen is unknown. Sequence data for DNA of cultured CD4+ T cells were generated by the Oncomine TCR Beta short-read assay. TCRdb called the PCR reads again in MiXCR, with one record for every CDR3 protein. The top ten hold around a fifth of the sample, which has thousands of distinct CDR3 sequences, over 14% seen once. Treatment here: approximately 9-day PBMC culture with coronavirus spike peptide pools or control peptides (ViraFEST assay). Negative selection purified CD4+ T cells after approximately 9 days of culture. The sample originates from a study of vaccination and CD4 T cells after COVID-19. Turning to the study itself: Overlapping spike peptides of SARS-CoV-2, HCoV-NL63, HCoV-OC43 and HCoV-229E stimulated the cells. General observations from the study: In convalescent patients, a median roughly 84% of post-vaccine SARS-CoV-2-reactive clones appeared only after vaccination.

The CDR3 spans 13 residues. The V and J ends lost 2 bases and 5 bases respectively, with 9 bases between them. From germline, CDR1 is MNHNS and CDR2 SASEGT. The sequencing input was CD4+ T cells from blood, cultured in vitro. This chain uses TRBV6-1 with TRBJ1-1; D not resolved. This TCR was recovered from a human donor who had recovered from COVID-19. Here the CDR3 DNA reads TGTGCCAGCAGTGAATTAGGGATAACTGAAGCTTTCTTT. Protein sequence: CASSELGITEAFF.